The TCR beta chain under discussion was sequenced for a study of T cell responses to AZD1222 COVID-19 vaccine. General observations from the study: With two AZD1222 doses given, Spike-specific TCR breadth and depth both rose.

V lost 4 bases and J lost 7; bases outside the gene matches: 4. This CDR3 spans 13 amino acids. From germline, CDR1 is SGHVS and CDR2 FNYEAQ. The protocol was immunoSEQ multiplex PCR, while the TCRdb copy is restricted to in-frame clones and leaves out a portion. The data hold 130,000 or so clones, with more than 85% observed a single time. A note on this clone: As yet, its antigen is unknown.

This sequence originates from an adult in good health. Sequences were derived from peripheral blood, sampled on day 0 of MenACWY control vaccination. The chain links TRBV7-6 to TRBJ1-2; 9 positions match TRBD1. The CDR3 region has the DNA TGTGCCAGCAGCTCGGGACAGGGAGGTGGCTACACCTTC. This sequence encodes CASSSGQGGGYTF.